The 29 T cell receptor beta chains presented below share a single source sample, sequenced in a study of cytomegalovirus exposure and HLA in healthy donors. The PCR used 60 Vbeta and 13 Jbeta primers. Profiled with immunoSEQ multiplex PCR; TCRdb holds only in-frame clones, not every one. The profile shows 75,000 to 80,000 clones, 78% of them singletons. The sequenced material came from PBMCs. Every receptor here comes from a woman aged 40 to 55 in good health and CMV-seropositive.

This clone was found once. For the CDR3, the DNA is TGTGCCAGCAGCCAAGCAGGTTTTGGCGAGCAGTACTTC. It yields the protein CASSQAGFGEQYF. V is TRBV4-2 and J is TRBJ2-7; D remains ambiguous. Trimming pared 1 base from V and 6 bases from J, leaving 10 bases between. This CDR3 has 13 amino acids. Looked up from germline, CDR1 is LGHNA and CDR2 is YNFKEQ.

The rearrangement joins TRBV7-7 to TRBJ2-5; a possible D gene is TRBD2 (7 bases). The CDR3 is made up of 14 amino acids. V was trimmed by 5 bases and J by 1 base, leaving 11 bases between them. Germline-derived CDR1 and CDR2 are SSHAT and FNYEAQ (reference sequence). CDR3 sequence: CASSAGAIQETQYF. CDR3 nucleotide sequence: TGTGCCAGCAGCGCGGGGGCTATCCAAGAGACCCAGTACTTC.

The chain recombines TRBV6-5 with TRBJ2-5; 7 bases fit TRBD1. Gene TRBJ2-7 matches the end of the DNA better, so the J call may be wrong. The CDR3 is 13 amino acids. Germline V gene sequence: CDR1 MNHEY, CDR2 SVGAGI. The CDR3 spells CASMGQSHIEQYF. The DNA for the CDR3 is TGTGCCAGCATGGGACAGTCCCATATCGAGCAGTACTTC.

This clone has a single count. This rearrangement joins TRBV6-6 to TRBJ2-2; TRBD2 might be the D (7 bases). The CDR3 is made up of 15 amino acids. Germline CDR1 reads MNHNY; CDR2 reads SVGAGI (reference sequence). V lost 6 bases to trimming and J lost 3 bases, with 14 bases between them. The CDR3 coding sequence is TGTGCCAGCAGCCAACAGGGAGGGCACACCGGGGAGCTGTTTTTT. It is translated as CASSQQGGHTGELFF.

The genes are TRBV5-1 and TRBJ1-3; tentative D call: TRBD1 (5 bases). CDR3 length: 16 amino acids. CDR1 and CDR2 (germline): SGHRS, YFSETQ. Trimming left V 0 bases short and J 0 bases short, with 10 bases between. The CDR3 nucleotides read TGCGCCAGCAGCTTGGCAGGGAGGTCCTCTGGAAACACCATATATTTT. Translation: CASSLAGRSSGNTIYF.

CDR3 DNA: TGCGCCAGCAGCCAACAACGGGAGGATTCACCCCTCCACTTT. As protein: CASSQQREDSPLHF. J is TRBJ1-6 and V is TRBV4-3, with D uncertain. The germline CDR1 and CDR2 sequences are LGHNA and YSLEER. The V end was cut by 2 bases, the J end by 8 bases, with 10 bases between. The CDR3 covers 14 residues.

V is TRBV6-5 and J is TRBJ1-5, with 10 bases matching TRBD1. The CDR3 covers 15 residues. Germline-derived CDR1 and CDR2 are MNHEY and SVGAGI. V was pared by 8 bases and J by 5 bases, with 9 bases of the junction left unmatched. Written as DNA, the CDR3 is TGTGCCAGCGGGGGGACAGGGGCGGGGGATCAGCCCCAGCATTTT. Amino acids: CASGGTGAGDQPQHF.

This clone has a handful of counts. The gene calls are TRBV7-9 and TRBJ2-1; D is ambiguous. V lost 5 bases, J lost 8 bases, and 10 bases lay in between. From germline, CDR1 is SEHNR and CDR2 FQNEAQ (reference sequence). The length of the CDR3 is 12 residues. The CDR3 loop is CASSINTHEQFF. DNA of the CDR3: TGTGCCAGCAGCATTAACACCCATGAGCAGTTCTTC.

This sequence joins TRBV28 and TRBJ2-3; D ambiguous. In germline, CDR1 is MDHEN, CDR2 SYDVKM. This CDR3 region has 12 residues. V was trimmed by 3 bases and J by 6 bases, leaving 7 bases between them. CDR3 sequence reads: CASSFDRDTQYF. The CDR3, as DNA: TGTGCCAGCAGTTTTGATCGGGATACGCAGTATTTT.

This chain links TRBV4-1 with TRBJ1-5; D possibly corresponds to TRBD1 (5 bases). The CDR3 has 15 residues. In germline, CDR1 is MGHRA, CDR2 YSYEKL. Trimming took off 1 base at V and 2 bases at J, with 9 bases between the two ends. The CDR3, as DNA: TGCGCCAGCAGCCAAGGGGAAGGGGGCAATCAGCCCCAGCATTTT. The encoded protein is CASSQGEGGNQPQHF.

This rearrangement joins TRBV5-1 to TRBJ1-3; TRBD1 matches at 12 bases. The CDR3 is made up of 18 amino acids. Trimming cost V 0 bases and J 4 bases; bases outside gene matches: 8. CDR1 SGHRS and CDR2 YFSETQ come from the germline V gene. CDR3 in DNA: TGCGCCAGCAGCTTGGAGGGACAGGGGGCCTTCGGGGGAAACACCATATATTTT. Its translation: CASSLEGQGAFGGNTIYF.

The chain has TRBV11-3 and TRBJ2-3; 8 nucleotides line up with TRBD1. V dropped 5 bases and J dropped 2; count of bases not matched to a gene: 6. The CDR3 loop spans 15 amino acids. From germline, CDR1 is SGHNT and CDR2 YENEEA. This chain's CDR3 is CASSTRQGTTDTQYF. The DNA of the CDR3 is TGTGCCAGCAGCACTCGACAGGGGACCACAGATACGCAGTATTTT.

The chain carries TRBV15 and TRBJ2-5, with D unresolved. Germline-derived CDR1 and CDR2 are LNHNV and YYDKDF (reference sequence). There are 13 residues in the CDR3. Trimming took off 0 bases at V and 5 bases at J, with 7 bases between the two ends. DNA for the CDR3: TGTGCCACCAGCAGAGATTCTTCGGAGACCCAGTACTTC. Its translation: CATSRDSSETQYF.

V and J are TRBV7-2 and TRBJ1-1; 8 bases agree with TRBD1. Germline V lookup: CDR1 SGHTA, CDR2 FQGNSA. This CDR3 region has 13 residues. Trimming took 9 bases from V and 1 from J; bases not matched to a gene: 4. CDR3 protein: CASRDRSNTEAFF. CDR3 DNA: TGTGCCAGTAGGGACAGGTCGAACACTGAAGCTTTCTTT.

This clone turned up a few times. The rearrangement uses TRBV29-1 and TRBJ2-3, with TRBD2 identical over 8 bases. CDR3 length: 15 residues. The J segment lost 0 bases and the V segment lost 5 bases, leaving 7 bases of the junction unmatched. Germline CDR1 reads SQVTM; CDR2 reads ANQGSEA. CDR3: CSVQRSGGSTDTQYF. CDR3 nucleotide sequence: TGCAGCGTTCAGCGGAGCGGGGGCAGCACAGATACGCAGTATTTT.

The chain carries TRBV5-5 and TRBJ1-4, with a weak D call TRBD1 (6 bases). CDR1 is SGHKS and CDR2 is YYEKEE in the germline V gene (reference sequence). This CDR3 spans 15 amino acids. V was shortened by 5 bases and J by 5 bases, with 16 bases between the two germline ends. In DNA form, the CDR3 reads TGTGCCAGCAGGGTGGGGGCGTCCTGGAATGAAAAACTGTTTTTT. Its translation: CASRVGASWNEKLFF.

This clone was seen a few times. This rearrangement joins TRBV29-1 to TRBJ2-7, with a weak D call TRBD2 (6 bases). V was pared by 7 bases and J by 7 bases, with 20 bases between. The CDR3 runs to 13 residues. CDR1 and CDR2 (germline): SQVTM, ANQGSEA. CDR3 region: CSAALAITGEQYF. The CDR3 nucleotides read TGCAGCGCTGCACTAGCAATCACGGGGGAGCAGTACTTC.

This clone came up a few times. CDR3 residues: CASSFQMNTEAFF. In DNA form, the CDR3 reads TGCGCCAGCAGCTTTCAAATGAACACTGAAGCTTTCTTT. The rearrangement joins TRBV5-1 to TRBJ1-1, with unresolved D. Trimming removed 2 bases at V and 0 bases at J, with 5 bases between. Germline V lookup: CDR1 SGHRS, CDR2 YFSETQ. The CDR3 is 13 residues long.

The chain links TRBV10-2 to TRBJ2-5, with D perhaps TRBD2 (6 bases). The CDR3 extends over 14 amino acids. Germline V CDR1 and CDR2: WSHSY, SAAADI. V lost 6 bases to trimming and J lost 5 bases, with 16 bases between them. CDR3 DNA: TGCGCCAGCAGACCGGGACTGACTATTGAGACCCAGTACTTC. Its translation is CASRPGLTIETQYF.

The J gene is TRBJ2-7, the V gene TRBV5-6, with D tentatively TRBD1 (5 bases). Looked up from germline, CDR1 is SGHDT and CDR2 is YYEEEE. CDR3 size: 14 residues. The V end was cut by 1 base, the J end by 2 bases, with 10 bases between. In nucleotides, the CDR3 is TGTGCCAGCAGCTTGTTGATAGGGGCCTACGAGCAGTACTTC. This encodes CASSLLIGAYEQYF. Complete variable domain (other parts from reference TRBV5-6 and TRBJ2-7): DAGVTQSPTHLIKTRGQQVTLRCSPKSGHDTVSWYQQALGQGPQFIFQYYEEEERQRGNFPDRFSGHQFPNYSSELNVNALLLGDSALYLCASSLLIGAYEQYFGPGTRLTVT.

This rearrangement joins TRBV6-1 to TRBJ2-5; possible D gene TRBD1, 6 bases. V lost 0 bases and J 4 bases, leaving 12 bases between the germline ends. The CDR3 contains 15 residues. The germline gives CDR1 MNHNS, CDR2 SASEGT. The CDR3 sequence: CASSEAGGRGETQYF. The CDR3 nucleotides read TGTGCCAGCAGTGAAGCAGGGGGACGGGGAGAGACCCAGTACTTC.

Comment on this clone: Other DNA sequences of this sample code for an identical CDR3. The chain joins TRBV28 to TRBJ1-5; D is uncertain. The CDR3 length is 12 residues. The germline V and J ends were trimmed by 11 bases and 2 bases, with 10 bases remaining between them. Germline V lookup: CDR1 MDHEN, CDR2 SYDVKM. CDR3 region: CASRGGNQPQHF. As DNA, the CDR3 is TGTGCCTCCCGGGGAGGCAATCAGCCCCAGCATTTT.

Comment on this clone: At one end the junction does not follow the germline gene, possibly because of a read error. The CDR3 sequence is CSSSVQGGEAFF. The CDR3, as DNA: TGTTCCAGCAGCGTCCAGGGGGGTGAAGCTTTCTTT. The chain links TRBV7-9 to TRBJ1-1; 7 bases line up with TRBD1. The germline V gene has CDR1 SEHNR and CDR2 FQNEAQ (reference sequence). The CDR3 runs to 12 residues.

The chain carries TRBV7-2 and TRBJ2-7, with a possible D match to TRBD1 (6 bases). Germline V gene data show CDR1 as SGHTA and CDR2 as FQGNSA. CDR3 length: 15 residues. V lost 4 bases and J lost 0, with 13 bases in between. The CDR3 coding sequence is TGTGCCAGCAGCTGGAAGGGGGACGTCTCCTACGAGCAGTACTTC. Its protein product is CASSWKGDVSYEQYF.

The V gene is TRBV5-1, the J gene TRBJ2-1; no clear D. Germline V gene data show CDR1 as SGHRS and CDR2 as YFSETQ. V was clipped by 0 bases and J by 1 base, with 11 bases between them. This CDR3 is built from 16 residues. The CDR3 DNA sequence: TGCGCCAGCAGCTTGGAAGGTGAGGTTTCCTACAATGAGCAGTTCTTC. This sequence encodes CASSLEGEVSYNEQFF.

The V call is TRBV27, the J call TRBJ1-4; TRBD1 matches at 7 bases. The germline V gene encodes CDR1 MNHEY and CDR2 SMNVEV (reference sequence). The ends lost 7 bases at V and 5 bases at J; junction bases unmatched: 7. CDR3 length: 14 residues. This CDR3 is CASTATGRNEKLFF. For the CDR3, the DNA is TGTGCCAGCACCGCGACAGGGCGCAATGAAAAACTGTTTTTT.

J is TRBJ1-5 and V is TRBV27, with a tentative D call TRBD1 (6 bases). Germline assignment: CDR1 MNHEY and CDR2 SMNVEV (reference sequence). The CDR3 is made up of 16 amino acids. V lost 5 bases and J lost 1, with 15 bases in between. This CDR3 is CASSNRGGASNQPQHF. CDR3 nucleotides: TGTGCCAGCAGTAACCGGGGGGGCGCGAGCAATCAGCCCCAGCATTTT.

The V and J genes are TRBV27 and TRBJ2-1; 12 bases are a match to TRBD1. The CDR3 spans 16 residues. The J segment lost 4 bases and the V segment lost 4 bases, leaving 5 bases of the junction unmatched. Germline CDR1 reads MNHEY; CDR2 reads SMNVEV (reference sequence). The CDR3 DNA reads TGTGCCAGCAGTTCCGGGACAGGGGGCGCGTACAATGAGCAGTTCTTC. Translating gives CASSSGTGGAYNEQFF.

The chain has TRBV29-1 and TRBJ2-6, with D possibly being TRBD2 (5 bases). With 6 bases removed from V and 0 bases from J, the gap between germline ends came to 9 bases. The V gene's germline CDR1 is SQVTM and CDR2 ANQGSEA. There are 14 residues in the CDR3. The CDR3 is CSVLEASGANVLTF. The CDR3, as DNA: TGCAGCGTCCTGGAGGCCTCTGGGGCCAACGTCCTGACTTTC.